This T cell receptor beta chain originates from a study of Ad26.COV2.S vaccination and SARS-CoV-2 variants. Study-level points and caveats: There was a possibility that the TCR breadth and depth analyses underestimated total T cell responses. Vaccinated individuals (as opposed to placebo recipients) had higher spike-specific TCR breadth. Placebo recipients and vaccine recipients were similar in non-spike TCR breadth.

Assay: immunoSEQ multiplex PCR; the TCRdb copy retains only in-frame clones and omits some. The sample contains more than 300,000 clones, around nine tenths of which appear only once. The V gene end was trimmed by 4 bases and the J gene end by 1 base; junction bases not matched to a gene: 7. The CDR3 runs to 16 residues. CDR1 and CDR2 from the germline V gene are MNHNS and SASEGT. With regard to this clone: Its specificity is not known.

Treatment indicated: some 19 received Ad26.COV2.S at low or high dose, single or two shots; 5 received placebo; per-sample allocation not given. After the first vaccine or placebo injection, samples were drawn on day 63. SARS-CoV-2 spike from the Wuhan strain was encoded by the vaccine, an Ad26 vector. The source material was peripheral blood, sampled in a trial of Ad26.COV2.S vaccine versus placebo. The chain recombines TRBV6-1 with TRBJ2-7; TRBD1 agrees at 10 bases. This receptor was identified in a person between 18 and 59 years old who received the Ad26.COV2.S COVID-19 vaccine or a placebo. CDR3 in DNA: TGTGCCAGCAGTGCTATGGGGGACAGGGGTTCCTACGAGCAGTACTTC. This codes for CASSAMGDRGSYEQYF.